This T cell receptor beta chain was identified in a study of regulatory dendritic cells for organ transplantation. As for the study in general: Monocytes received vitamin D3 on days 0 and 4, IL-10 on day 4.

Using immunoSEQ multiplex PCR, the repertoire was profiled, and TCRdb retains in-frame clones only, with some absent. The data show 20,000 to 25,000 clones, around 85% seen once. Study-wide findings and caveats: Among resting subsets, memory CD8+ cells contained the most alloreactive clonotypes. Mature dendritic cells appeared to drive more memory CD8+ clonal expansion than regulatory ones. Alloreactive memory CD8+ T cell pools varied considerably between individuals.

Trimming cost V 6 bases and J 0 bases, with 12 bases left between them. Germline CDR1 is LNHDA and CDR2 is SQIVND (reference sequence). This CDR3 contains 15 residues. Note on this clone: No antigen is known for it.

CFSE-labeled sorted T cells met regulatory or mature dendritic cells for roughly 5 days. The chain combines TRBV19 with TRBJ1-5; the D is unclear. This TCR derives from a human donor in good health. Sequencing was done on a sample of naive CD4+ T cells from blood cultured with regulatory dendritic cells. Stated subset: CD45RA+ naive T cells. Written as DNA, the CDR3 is TGTGCCAGTAGCTCCGGAGGGATTAGCAATCAGCCCCAGCATTTT. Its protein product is CASSSGGISNQPQHF.